This TCR beta chain was recorded in a study of graft-versus-host responses after intestinal transplantation. Lymphocytes from graft epithelium and lamina propria were isolated. Germline CDR1 reads SQVTM; CDR2 reads ANQGSEA. Trimming pared 6 bases from V and 2 bases from J, leaving 11 bases between. This CDR3 is 12 amino acids long. Some clones are missing from TCRdb's copy, which holds only in-frame ones; the method was immunoSEQ multiplex PCR. The sample holds just under 65,000 clones, around 86% seen once. The chain combines TRBV29-1 with TRBJ2-7; either TRBD1 or TRBD2 may supply D (5 bases each). The source is a human patient who received an intestinal transplant, so some T cells may come from the graft donor. The source was ileum tissue, collected less than 400 days after transplant. The CDR3 is CSVAGTPYEQYF. The CDR3 nucleotides read TGCAGCGTAGCCGGGACCCCCTACGAGCAGTACTTC.